The 17 T cell receptor beta chains below all came from one sample that was sequenced in a study of shared clonotypes between healthy human individuals. Clones were read by immunoSEQ multiplex PCR, and TCRdb kept only the in-frame ones, dropping some. Altogether around 1.1 million clones are present, about 84% being singletons, with the ten largest covering 0.5% to 0.65%. Sequenced sample: memory CD4+ T cells from PBMCs. Subset defined: CD45RA-negative fraction. The receptors derive from a man in his late teens or twenties in good health. Some clones in this sample may be carry-over from other donors' samples.

As concerns this clone: A far larger clone is a single base away, which makes a read error likely. CDR3 DNA: TGTGCCTGGAGTGTATCGCAGGAGAATCAGCCCCAGCATTTT. This sequence encodes CAWSVSQENQPQHF. The genes are TRBV30 and TRBJ1-5; no definite D call. The germline V gene has CDR1 GTSNPN and CDR2 SVGIG (reference sequence). Trimming took 0 bases from V and 4 from J, leaving 10 bases between them. The CDR3 runs to 14 residues. Full variable domain (remainder filled in from reference TRBV30 and TRBJ1-5): SQTIHQWPATLVQPVGSPLSLECTVEGTSNPNLYWYRQAAGRGLQLLFYSVGIGQISSEVPQNLSASRPQDRQFILSSKKLLLSDSGFYLCAWSVSQENQPQHFGDGTRLSIL.

The chain carries TRBV5-1 and TRBJ2-7; 12 bases fit TRBD1. The CDR3 is made up of 16 amino acids. The V and J ends lost 0 bases and 5 bases, in that order; junction bases with no gene match: 6. In germline, CDR1 is SGHRS, CDR2 YFSETQ. CDR3 amino acids: CASSLEGTGGINEQYF. For the CDR3, the DNA is TGCGCCAGCAGCTTGGAGGGGACAGGGGGCATCAACGAGCAGTACTTC.

A single count supports this clone. The rearrangement uses TRBV6-1 and TRBJ2-3, with D perhaps matching TRBD1 (5 bases). Germline lookup yields CDR1 MNHNS and CDR2 SASEGT. Trimming removed 6 bases at V and 4 bases at J, with 17 bases between. This CDR3 spans 15 amino acids. For the CDR3, the DNA is TGTGCCAGCAGGTGGACACCCTCGCCCCCAGATACGCAGTATTTT. Protein sequence: CASRWTPSPPDTQYF.

This clone was recorded once. The genes are TRBV29-1 and TRBJ1-1, with D unresolved. The CDR3 has 13 residues. Trimming shortened V by 3 bases and J by 0 bases, and 8 bases separated the two germline ends. Germline loops: CDR1 SQVTM, CDR2 ANQGSEA. CDR3 DNA: TGCAGCGTTGATCGGGGTGTGAACACTGAAGCTTTCTTT. Translation gives CSVDRGVNTEAFF. Together with reference TRBV29-1 and TRBJ1-1, the CDR3 gives the full variable domain: SAVISQKPSRDICQRGTSLTIQCQVDSQVTMMFWYRQQPGQSLTLIATANQGSEATYESGFVIDKFPISRPNLTFSTLTVSNMSPEDSSIYLCSVDRGVNTEAFFGQGTRLTVV.

The J gene is TRBJ1-1, the V gene TRBV7-8, with D perhaps matching TRBD1 (5 bases). This CDR3 region has 14 residues. The V end was cut by 3 bases, the J end by 5 bases, with 13 bases between. Germline CDR1 and CDR2: SGHVS and FQNEAQ. The CDR3 DNA follows: TGTGCCAGCAGCTTCGGCAGGGTTAAAACTGAAGCTTTCTTT. Its translation: CASSFGRVKTEAFF.

The chain joins TRBV25-1 to TRBJ2-1; 8 positions agree with TRBD1. The germline V gene has CDR1 MGHDK and CDR2 SYGVNS. The CDR3 extends over 14 amino acids. After removal of 5 bases from V and 7 bases from J, the junction contained 7 bases not matched to a gene. In nucleotides, the CDR3 is TGTGCCAGCAGTTCCCTCAGGGGGCGGAATGAGCAGTTCTTC. Amino acids: CASSSLRGRNEQFF.

The chain combines TRBV2 with TRBJ2-2; tentatively, D is TRBD1 or TRBD2 (7 bases each). Germline V gene lookup returns CDR1 SNHLY and CDR2 FYNNEI. Trimming took off 8 bases at V and 5 bases at J, with 18 bases between the two ends. The CDR3 has 15 residues. The CDR3 bases are TGTGCCAGCGCGGGGAGGGGGCGAGGGACCGGGGAGCTGTTTTTT. Residues: CASAGRGRGTGELFF.

The chain is built from TRBV5-1 and TRBJ2-7; the match to TRBD2 covers 11 bases. CDR1 SGHRS and CDR2 YFSETQ come from the germline V gene. CDR3 length: 15 amino acids. The V segment lost 4 bases and the J segment 2 bases; nucleotides outside the gene matches: 5. The CDR3 is CASSPGLAGTYEQYF. CDR3 bases: TGCGCCAGCAGCCCCGGACTAGCGGGTACCTACGAGCAGTACTTC.

The genes are TRBV28 and TRBJ1-5; D is uncertain. CDR1 and CDR2 (germline): MDHEN, SYDVKM. The CDR3 sequence is 14 residues long. The V and J ends lost 8 bases and 4 bases respectively, with 15 bases between them. CDR3 region: CASGYLIGNQPQHF. DNA of the CDR3: TGTGCCAGCGGATACCTTATTGGGAATCAGCCCCAGCATTTT.

This clone was picked up many times. The rearrangement joins TRBV7-8 to TRBJ1-2; TRBD1 agrees at 7 bases. CDR3 length equals 15 residues. Germline lookup yields CDR1 SGHVS and CDR2 FQNEAQ. With V trimmed by 3 bases and J by 2 bases, 6 bases remained unmatched. The CDR3 DNA reads TGTGCCAGCAGCTTCGGACAGGTTGGGAACTATGGCTACACCTTC. Amino acids: CASSFGQVGNYGYTF.

The gene calls are TRBV10-1 and TRBJ2-7; 9 bases line up with TRBD1. The germline CDR1 and CDR2 sequences are WNHNN and SYGVQD (reference sequence). This CDR3 is built from 15 residues. V dropped 3 bases and J dropped 5; count of bases not matched to a gene: 8. In DNA form, the CDR3 reads TGCGCCAGCAGTGATAGAGGGACAGGGAAGGACGAGCAGTACTTC. It encodes CASSDRGTGKDEQYF.

The CDR3 loop reads CASMGGGFYEQYF. The CDR3 DNA is TGTGCCAGCATGGGGGGTGGATTCTACGAGCAGTACTTC. The rearrangement uses TRBV2 and TRBJ2-7; D might be TRBD2 (6 bases). V lost 7 bases, J lost 3 bases, and 13 bases lay in between. Germline-derived CDR1 and CDR2 are SNHLY and FYNNEI. This CDR3 contains 13 residues.

About this clone itself: Possible read error: a much larger clone is one base away. The chain recombines TRBV6-6 with TRBJ2-3; 12 positions match TRBD2. This CDR3 has 15 amino acids. Germline trimming cut 2 bases from V and 3 bases from J; bases unmatched to any gene: 0. Germline CDR1 and CDR2: MNHNY and SVGAGI (reference sequence). CDR3 in amino acids: CASSYGTSGTDTQYF. CDR3 DNA: TGTGCCAGCAGTTACGGGACTAGCGGGACAGATACGCAGTATTTT.

This clone was seen repeatedly, ten times or more. The sample contains more than one DNA sequence encoding this CDR3. This chain links TRBV5-6 with TRBJ1-2; 12 nucleotides agree with TRBD1. The CDR3 runs 17 residues. The germline V gene encodes CDR1 SGHDT and CDR2 YYEEEE. After removal of 4 bases from V and 6 bases from J, the junction contained 13 bases not matched to a gene. DNA for the CDR3: TGTGCCAGCAGCGAGACCGGGACAGGGGGCGCAACCGATGGCTACACCTTC. This codes for CASSETGTGGATDGYTF.

The chain couples TRBV29-1 to TRBJ1-2, with D maybe TRBD1 (6 bases). CDR1 is SQVTM, CDR2 ANQGSEA, per germline. The CDR3 is made up of 13 amino acids. The ends were cut back, 7 bases at V and 5 bases at J, with 17 bases in the middle. The CDR3 coding sequence is TGCAGCGGTAAAGGGGGGGGTGCGTATGGCTACACCTTC. This translates into CSGKGGGAYGYTF. Variable domain in full (rest from reference TRBV29-1 and TRBJ1-2): SAVISQKPSRDICQRGTSLTIQCQVDSQVTMMFWYRQQPGQSLTLIATANQGSEATYESGFVIDKFPISRPNLTFSTLTVSNMSPEDSSIYLCSGKGGGAYGYTFGSGTRLTVV.

This clone was counted many times. The sample has other DNA sequences that encode this CDR3 too. The V gene is TRBV2, the J gene TRBJ2-3, with a tentative D call TRBD2 (7 bases). This CDR3 has 13 residues. V was clipped by 3 bases and J by 6 bases, with 10 bases between them. Germline values: CDR1 SNHLY, CDR2 FYNNEI. In nucleotides, the CDR3 is TGTGCCAGCAGTGATGGGGGGGCCGATACGCAGTATTTT. It translates to CASSDGGADTQYF.

This clone was picked up one time. The chain uses TRBV5-6 and TRBJ2-7; TRBD2 matches at 13 bases. This CDR3 region has 16 residues. Germline CDR1 SGHDT, CDR2 YYEEEE. V shed 3 bases and J 2 bases; nucleotides not matched to a gene: 5. The CDR3 nucleotides read TGTGCCAGCAGCTCCCCGGGACTAGCGGGAACCTACGAGCAGTACTTC. Translation: CASSSPGLAGTYEQYF.